The 21 T cell receptor beta chains presented below share a single source sample, sequenced in a study of T cells in Graves' hyperthyroidism and ophthalmopathy. TCR beta CDR3 regions were amplified from RNA transcripts. RT-PCR in the first round (using the HTBI primer set) targeted the TCR CDR3. TCRdb re-derived calls from the multiplex PCR reads in MiXCR, one entry per CDR3 protein. The profile shows fewer than 450,000 distinct CDR3 sequences, roughly 17% of them singletons. Sequenced sample: blood. The receptors originated from a woman aged 25 to 39 with Graves' hyperthyroidism that later progressed to Graves' ophthalmopathy.

This clonotype was seen at least ten times. The V and J genes are TRBV7-9 and TRBJ1-6; no clear D gene. The CDR3 extends over 15 amino acids. V shed 6 bases and J shed 8 bases, with 17 bases lying between them. Germline V gene data show CDR1 as SEHNR and CDR2 as FQNEAQ (reference sequence). The CDR3 coding sequence is TGTGCCAGCAGTCTTAGTGCACTGAACGATTCACCCCTCCACTTT. Encoded protein: CASSLSALNDSPLHF.

The V call is TRBV11-3, the J call TRBJ2-1, with D unresolved. The CDR3 extends over 16 amino acids. The V end lost 5 bases, the J end lost 8 bases, and 22 bases lay between the germline ends. Germline-derived CDR1 and CDR2 are SGHNT and YENEEA. The CDR3 reads CASSQIGIEHVYEQFF. As DNA, the CDR3 is TGTGCCAGCAGCCAAATAGGTATCGAGCATGTGTATGAGCAGTTCTTC.

In this sample, this clonotype turned up many times. The chain links TRBV30 to TRBJ2-7; D remains ambiguous. This CDR3 comprises 14 residues. Per germline, CDR1 GTSNPN and CDR2 SVGIG (reference sequence). V dropped 0 bases and J dropped 7 bases, with 16 bases sitting between them. Here the CDR3 DNA reads TGTGCCTGGAGTGTTTTGCGAAGAAGGCAAGAGCAGTACTTC. Amino acid sequence: CAWSVLRRRQEQYF. The full variable domain, its missing parts supplied by reference TRBV30 and TRBJ2-7, is SQTIHQWPATLVQPVGSPLSLECTVEGTSNPNLYWYRQAAGRGLQLLFYSVGIGQISSEVPQNLSASRPQDRQFILSSKKLLLSDSGFYLCAWSVLRRRQEQYFGPGTRLTVT.

This clonotype was counted at least ten times. The rearrangement uses TRBV12-3 or TRBV12-4 and TRBJ2-1; 8 bases fit TRBD1. The junction had 3 bases not matched to a gene; V was cut back by 2 bases and J by 3 bases. CDR3 length equals 15 residues. CDR3 sequence (DNA): TGTGCCAGCAGTTTATGGGGACAGGACTACAATGAGCAGTTCTTC. Its protein is CASSLWGQDYNEQFF.

This clonotype occurred many times. CDR3 nucleotides: TGTGCCAGCAGTCGGAGAACCGGGGCCCAGCTCGAGACCCAGTACTTC. This sequence encodes CASSRRTGAQLETQYF. The chain carries TRBV2 and TRBJ2-5; possibly TRBD1 or TRBD2 for D (5 bases each). V lost 5 bases, J lost 5 bases, and 21 bases lay in between. Looked up from germline, CDR1 is SNHLY and CDR2 is FYNNEI. The CDR3 spans 16 residues.

This clonotype was detected many times. The chain carries TRBV25-1 and TRBJ1-1; maybe TRBD1 (6 bases). The V and J ends lost 8 bases and 4 bases respectively, with 14 bases between them. This CDR3 is 13 amino acids long. Per the germline V gene, CDR1 is MGHDK and CDR2 is SYGVNS. The CDR3 nucleotides are TGTGCCAGCGGGGAGGGGGGGGGCACTGAAGCTTTCTTT. Its translation: CASGEGGGTEAFF.

Many counts were recorded for this clonotype. J is TRBJ2-1 and V is TRBV19; D ambiguous. CDR1 LNHDA and CDR2 SQIVND come from the germline V gene (reference sequence). CDR3 length: 17 residues. Trimming cost V 0 bases and J 2 bases, with 14 bases left between them. The CDR3 nucleotides read TGTGCCAGTAGTATAGATCTGGCAAGCAGGACCTACAATGAGCAGTTCTTC. It translates to CASSIDLASRTYNEQFF. Full variable domain (remainder filled in from reference TRBV19 and TRBJ2-1): DGGITQSPKYLFRKEGQNVTLSCEQNLNHDAMYWYRQDPGQGLRLIYYSQIVNDFQKGDIAEGYSVSREKKESFPLTVTSAQKNPTAFYLCASSIDLASRTYNEQFFGPGTRLTVL.

A few counts support this clonotype. This chain joins TRBV4-2 and TRBJ2-1; TRBD2 aligns across 9 bases. CDR1 and CDR2 from the germline V gene are LGHNA and YNFKEQ. Trimming removed 4 bases from V and 6 bases from J; junction bases left unmatched: 13. This CDR3 is 17 amino acids long. CDR3 bases: TGTGCCAGCAGCCTTTACGACGGGGCGGGAGGGGGCAATGAGCAGTTCTTC. It yields the protein CASSLYDGAGGGNEQFF.

There are many counts of this clonotype. V and J are TRBV19 and TRBJ1-2; D uncertain. This CDR3 region has 13 residues. The V end lost 7 bases, the J end lost 3 bases, and 12 bases lay between the germline ends. CDR1 and CDR2 from the germline V gene are LNHDA and SQIVND (reference sequence). This CDR3 reads CASTEGIYYGYTF. CDR3 sequence (DNA): TGTGCCAGTACTGAAGGGATATACTATGGCTACACCTTC.

Many counts were recorded for this clonotype. This chain links TRBV24-1 with TRBJ1-2, with 8 bases that match TRBD1. The length of the CDR3 is 17 residues. Germline values: CDR1 KGHDR, CDR2 SFDVKD. J gave up 4 bases and V 2 bases, and 11 bases lay outside the gene matches. CDR3 protein: CATSDSRGAGGGYGYTF. The CDR3 region has the DNA TGTGCCACCAGTGATTCACGAGGCGCAGGGGGCGGCTATGGCTACACCTTC.

The table lists this clonotype with a count of one. CDR3 amino acids: CASSVQTGSSEQFF. The CDR3 coding sequence is TGTGCCAGCAGCGTCCAGACGGGATCGAGTGAGCAGTTCTTC. The V gene is TRBV9, the J gene TRBJ2-1; perhaps TRBD2 as D (5 bases). The CDR3 has 14 amino acids. The V gene lost 2 bases and the J gene lost 9 bases, with 15 bases spanning the gap. Germline loops: CDR1 SGDLS, CDR2 YYNGEE.

This clonotype appeared many times. The chain is built from TRBV2 and TRBJ1-6, with D uncertain. V was clipped by 8 bases and J by 7 bases, with 12 bases between them. Germline V gene data show CDR1 as SNHLY and CDR2 as FYNNEI. This CDR3 is 13 amino acids long. CDR3 DNA sequence: TGTGCCAGCCGATCGAGAGGAAATTCACCCCTCCACTTT. It translates to CASRSRGNSPLHF.

This clonotype came up many times. The gene calls are TRBV5-1 and TRBJ1-1, with D uncertain. Germline CDR1 and CDR2: SGHRS and YFSETQ. CDR3 length: 17 residues. Trimming stripped 0 bases from V and 0 bases from J, with 15 bases between. Written as DNA, the CDR3 is TGCGCCAGCAGCTTGGAATCAGGAAGGTTAATGAACACTGAAGCTTTCTTT. It is translated as CASSLESGRLMNTEAFF.

The rearrangement joins TRBV11-3 to TRBJ2-3, with D uncertain. The CDR3 is 12 amino acids. Per germline, CDR1 SGHNT and CDR2 YENEEA. V gave up 1 base and J gave up 12 bases, with 11 bases separating them. The DNA of the CDR3 is TGTGCCAGCAGCTTAGGTCCTCGAGACCAGTATTTT. It yields the protein CASSLGPRDQYF.

This clonotype appeared many times. The chain couples TRBV28 to TRBJ2-7, with a tentative D call TRBD1 (5 bases). The CDR3 has 15 residues. The V gene's germline CDR1 is MDHEN and CDR2 SYDVKM. V was shortened by 6 bases and J by 3 bases, with 18 bases between the two germline ends. Here the CDR3 reads CASSLTFADNYEQYF. In DNA, the CDR3 is TGTGCCAGCAGCCTGACTTTTGCGGACAACTACGAGCAGTACTTC.

The V call is TRBV4-1, the J call TRBJ1-4, with D unresolved. V dropped 4 bases and J dropped 8 bases, with 14 bases sitting between them. The CDR3 sequence is 14 residues long. Looked up from germline, CDR1 is MGHRA and CDR2 is YSYEKL. CDR3 sequence reads: CASSPYREGEKLFF. The CDR3 nucleotides are TGCGCCAGCAGCCCTTACCGGGAAGGCGAAAAACTGTTTTTT.

This clonotype has at least ten counts. The rearrangement links TRBV28 to TRBJ1-1, with D perhaps TRBD1 (5 bases). The CDR3 is made up of 14 amino acids. The germline CDR1 and CDR2 sequences are MDHEN and SYDVKM. V lost 7 bases to trimming and J lost 6 bases, with 18 bases between them. The CDR3 reads CASIEMSGNAEAFF. The CDR3 coding sequence is TGTGCCAGCATCGAGATGTCAGGGAATGCTGAAGCTTTCTTT.

Remarks on this clonotype: With a much larger clone just one base away, this may be a read error. The V gene is TRBV3-1, the J gene TRBJ2-7; maybe TRBD1 (6 bases). CDR3 size: 15 residues. Germline values: CDR1 LGHDT, CDR2 YNNKEL (reference sequence). Trimming shortened V by 0 bases and J by 5 bases, and 14 bases separated the two germline ends. In DNA, the CDR3 is TGTGCCAGCAGCCAAGACAGGGGTAGGACCCACGAGCAGTACTTC. Amino acids: CASSQDRGRTHEQYF.

Ten or more counts support this clonotype. The chain is built from TRBV5-5 and TRBJ2-5; D may be TRBD2 (6 bases). Trimming removed 4 bases at V and 1 base at J, with 20 bases between. Germline CDR1 is SGHKS and CDR2 is YYEKEE (reference sequence). The CDR3 is made up of 17 amino acids. The CDR3 sequence is CASSLLPGGTFQETQYF. The CDR3 region has the DNA TGTGCCAGCAGCCTTCTCCCCGGCGGGACGTTCCAAGAGACCCAGTACTTC.

There are a few counts of this clonotype. J is TRBJ1-1 and V is TRBV5-1, with TRBD1 as a possible D gene (6 bases). V was trimmed by 0 bases and J by 10 bases, leaving 16 bases between them. Germline CDR1 SGHRS, CDR2 YFSETQ. The length of the CDR3 is 14 residues. CDR3 residues: CASSLEGRGGRAFF. The CDR3 DNA is TGCGCCAGCAGCTTGGAGGGCCGAGGGGGGAGAGCTTTCTTT.

Many counts were recorded for this clonotype. CDR3 in DNA: TGTGCCACGATCGGGGGTTATAGCAATCAGCCCCAGCATTTT. Translation gives CATIGGYSNQPQHF. The V and J genes are TRBV28 and TRBJ1-5; D possibly corresponds to TRBD1 (5 bases). This CDR3 has 14 residues. In germline, CDR1 is MDHEN, CDR2 SYDVKM. Trimming took off 10 bases at V and 0 bases at J, with 13 bases between the two ends.